Sequencing of this T cell receptor beta chain was carried out in a study of CD8+ T cells in alopecia areata. Study information: It was oral tofacitinib, at 5 to 10 mg twice daily, that treated patients received. The study, taken as a whole, reports: Resident alphabeta T cells of normal skin are also sequenced in scalp samples. Patients displayed less clarity in TCR sharing than mice, a finding possibly related to HLA.

Concerning this clone itself: Its antigen is not identified.

Punch biopsies of lesional scalp, plus peripheral blood, were taken from alopecia areata patients. Once RNA had been extracted, it was reverse transcribed into cDNA to act as the sequencing template. Generated by immunoSEQ multiplex PCR, the TCRdb table keeps only in-frame clones and is missing some. The sample holds about 11,000 clones, over 55% seen once. This CDR3 comprises 15 residues. Germline V gene lookup returns CDR1 MNHEY and CDR2 SMNVEV (reference sequence). The input for sequencing was skin, taken at week 0. The source of this sequence is a human donor with alopecia areata. The chain uses TRBV27 and TRBJ2-5; a possible D gene is TRBD2 (6 bases). The better agreement between TRBJ2-7 and the DNA end casts doubt on the J call. CDR3 protein: CASSLRGSGHYEQYF. As DNA, the CDR3 is TGTGCCAGCAGTCTCCGAGGTAGCGGCCATTACGAGCAGTACTTC.